What follows are 25 T cell receptor beta chains derived from one specimen sequenced in a study of blood T cell repertoires in COVID-19. Clones were sequenced by immunoSEQ multiplex PCR, and TCRdb holds only the in-frame ones, with some missing. This sample carries about 180,000 clones, around 80% of them seen once, and the ten largest clones take about 7%. The sequenced material came from peripheral blood. The receptors originated from a woman between 40 and 50 years old with COVID-19, enrolled during active disease.

J is TRBJ2-3 and V is TRBV11-2, with TRBD2 matching over 14 bases. Germline V gene lookup returns CDR1 SGHAT and CDR2 FQNNGV. V lost 6 bases, J lost 7 bases, and 6 bases stayed unmatched. This CDR3 is 15 amino acids long. The CDR3 bases are TGTGCCAGCAGGGGACTAGCGGGAGCGGGCAATACGCAGTATTTT. Translating gives CASRGLAGAGNTQYF.

The chain joins TRBV5-1 to TRBJ2-3; 11 bases agree with TRBD2. Germline V gene sequence: CDR1 SGHRS, CDR2 YFSETQ. V trimming: 6 bases; J trimming: 0 bases; junction bases outside the gene matches: 6. The CDR3 covers 16 residues. CDR3 in DNA: TGCGCCAGCATAGGACTAGCGGGTTTGAGCACAGATACGCAGTATTTT. Its protein product is CASIGLAGLSTDTQYF.

The chain carries TRBV18 and TRBJ1-1; D is undetermined. This CDR3 contains 13 residues. V was clipped by 3 bases and J by 0 bases, with 5 bases between them. CDR1 KGHSH and CDR2 LQKENI come from the germline V gene. CDR3 region: CASSPDMNTEAFF. The DNA for the CDR3 is TGTGCCAGCTCACCCGACATGAACACTGAAGCTTTCTTT.

The chain carries TRBV2 and TRBJ2-7; 9 bases map to TRBD1. The ends lost 11 bases at V and 4 bases at J; junction bases unmatched: 6. In germline, CDR1 is SNHLY, CDR2 FYNNEI. The CDR3 loop spans 12 amino acids. The CDR3 DNA reads TGTGCCTTAGGGGGACAGGGTTACGAGCAGTACTTC. This sequence encodes CALGGQGYEQYF.

The CDR3 protein is CASSLYPTIYEQYF. Written as DNA, the CDR3 is TGTGCCAGCAGCTTATACCCCACTATTTACGAGCAGTACTTC. The chain is built from TRBV11-2 and TRBJ2-7; D gene unclear. With 2 bases removed from V and 4 bases from J, the gap between germline ends came to 12 bases. CDR1 and CDR2 from the germline V gene are SGHAT and FQNNGV. The CDR3 extends over 14 amino acids.

The chain carries TRBV19 and TRBJ2-2, with a tentative D call TRBD1 (5 bases). CDR1 LNHDA and CDR2 SQIVND come from the germline V gene (reference sequence). The CDR3 is made up of 14 amino acids. The germline V and J ends were trimmed by 8 bases and 1 base, with 11 bases remaining between them. CDR3 residues: CASEDIKNTGELFF. Here the CDR3 DNA reads TGTGCCAGTGAGGACATTAAGAACACCGGGGAGCTGTTTTTT.

V usage is TRBV5-6 and J usage is TRBJ1-5; weak D call: TRBD1 (6 bases). The germline gives CDR1 SGHDT, CDR2 YYEEEE. The CDR3 sequence is 14 residues long. The ends were cut back, 1 base at V and 5 bases at J, with 10 bases in the middle. This chain's CDR3 is CASSLYRDYQPQHF. DNA of the CDR3: TGTGCCAGCAGCTTGTACAGGGATTATCAGCCCCAGCATTTT.

J is TRBJ1-2 and V is TRBV12-3 or TRBV12-4; D is unclear. Trimming removed 3 bases from V and 4 bases from J, with 9 bases in between. This CDR3 spans 13 amino acids. The CDR3 spells CASSFPKLYGYTF. As DNA, the CDR3 is TGTGCCAGCAGTTTCCCCAAACTCTATGGCTACACCTTC.

The J gene is TRBJ1-1, the V gene TRBV6-1; D is possibly TRBD1 (5 bases). Germline CDR1 and CDR2: MNHNS and SASEGT. There are 13 residues in the CDR3. Trimming removed 3 bases from V and 6 bases from J, with 11 bases in between. The CDR3 here is CASSDGGPAEAFF. CDR3 coding DNA: TGTGCCAGCAGTGACGGGGGTCCGGCTGAAGCTTTCTTT.

V is TRBV5-4 and J is TRBJ1-2; D perhaps matches TRBD1 (6 bases). Per the germline V gene, CDR1 is SGHNT and CDR2 is YYREEE (reference sequence). V gave up 0 bases and J gave up 8 bases, with 11 bases separating them. The CDR3 consists of 13 residues. The CDR3 DNA follows: TGTGCCAGCAGCTTGGGCCAGGGGATCGGCTACACCTTC. Its translation: CASSLGQGIGYTF.

The chain is built from TRBV28 and TRBJ2-3, with a tentative D call TRBD2 (6 bases). Trimming took off 2 bases at V and 6 bases at J, with 15 bases between the two ends. Germline V CDR1 and CDR2: MDHEN, SYDVKM. There are 15 residues in the CDR3. The CDR3: CASSLAGAGRDTQYF. As DNA, the CDR3 is TGTGCCAGCAGTTTAGCCGGGGCGGGAAGGGATACGCAGTATTTT.

The chain has TRBV19 and TRBJ1-3, with a tentative D call TRBD1 (5 bases). V lost 0 bases and J 8 bases, leaving 14 bases between the germline ends. CDR1 and CDR2 from the germline V gene are LNHDA and SQIVND (reference sequence). This CDR3 is built from 15 residues. Here the CDR3 reads CASSIEGDTGDTIYF. The CDR3 DNA sequence: TGTGCCAGTAGTATAGAAGGGGATACCGGCGACACCATATATTTT.

This clone was recorded only once. The rearrangement links TRBV27 to TRBJ1-1; 8 nucleotides line up with TRBD1. The CDR3 is 14 residues long. From germline, CDR1 is MNHEY and CDR2 SMNVEV (reference sequence). After removal of 8 bases from V and 6 bases from J, the junction contained 11 bases not matched to a gene. This CDR3 is CASQSRGLQSEAFF. The CDR3 DNA sequence: TGTGCCAGCCAATCCAGGGGGCTTCAGTCTGAAGCTTTCTTT.

The chain employs TRBV9 and TRBJ2-7; TRBD2 aligns across 7 bases. This CDR3 comprises 15 residues. J was trimmed by 2 bases and V by 2 bases; bases with no gene match: 7. Per the germline V gene, CDR1 is SGDLS and CDR2 is YYNGEE. DNA of the CDR3: TGTGCCAGCAGCGTTGCCGGGGAGGGCGCCTACGAGCAGTACTTC. It specifies CASSVAGEGAYEQYF. Supplemented by reference TRBV9 and TRBJ2-7, the full variable domain reads DSGVTQTPKHLITATGQRVTLRCSPRSGDLSVYWYQQSLDQGLQFLIQYYNGEERAKGNILERFSAQQFPDLHSELNLSSLELGDSALYFCASSVAGEGAYEQYFGPGTRLTVT.

V usage is TRBV6-5 and J usage is TRBJ1-2; D is undetermined. With 2 bases removed from V and 2 bases from J, the gap between germline ends came to 12 bases. There are 15 residues in the CDR3. Germline CDR1 is MNHEY and CDR2 is SVGAGI. The CDR3 region is CASSYDVGRNYGYTF. In DNA, the CDR3 is TGTGCCAGCAGTTACGATGTAGGGAGGAACTATGGCTACACCTTC.

The chain joins TRBV25-1 to TRBJ2-1; 9 bases match TRBD2. The germline V gene has CDR1 MGHDK and CDR2 SYGVNS. The ends lost 3 bases at V and 4 bases at J; junction bases unmatched: 7. There are 16 residues in the CDR3. CDR3 coding DNA: TGTGCCAGCAGTGATTGGGCTAGCGGGGCTTACAATGAGCAGTTCTTC. It codes for CASSDWASGAYNEQFF.

This sequence joins TRBV7-9 and TRBJ2-3, with D unclear. Germline V gene sequence: CDR1 SEHNR, CDR2 FQNEAQ (reference sequence). Trimming took 5 bases from V and 4 from J, leaving 4 bases between them. CDR3 size: 11 residues. CDR3 DNA: TGTGCCAGCAGCCTTCCAGATACGCAGTATTTT. This encodes CASSLPDTQYF.

This chain links TRBV6-5 with TRBJ1-2; no clear D. Trimming removed 5 bases at V and 3 bases at J, with 10 bases between. Germline CDR1 MNHEY, CDR2 SVGAGI. The CDR3 runs 13 residues. The CDR3 loop is CASSNAPDYGYTF. The CDR3, as DNA: TGTGCCAGCAGTAACGCGCCTGACTATGGCTACACCTTC.

The chain joins TRBV7-9 to TRBJ2-3; D might be TRBD2 (6 bases). V was trimmed by 6 bases and J by 2 bases, leaving 15 bases between them. Germline loops: CDR1 SEHNR, CDR2 FQNEAQ (reference sequence). The CDR3 runs to 15 residues. CDR3 in amino acids: CASRRGTAFTDTQYF. The DNA for the CDR3 is TGTGCCAGCAGGAGAGGGACTGCATTCACAGATACGCAGTATTTT. Full variable domain (remainder filled in from reference TRBV7-9 and TRBJ2-3): DTGVSQNPRHKITKRGQNVTFRCDPISEHNRLYWYRQTLGQGPEFLTYFQNEAQLEKSRLLSDRFSAERPKGSFSTLEIQRTEQGDSAMYLCASRRGTAFTDTQYFGPGTRLTVL.

Comment on this clone: This specimen includes other DNA sequences encoding the same CDR3. The chain has TRBV27 and TRBJ1-5; D may be TRBD1 (5 bases). The germline CDR1 and CDR2 sequences are MNHEY and SMNVEV (reference sequence). V was trimmed by 3 bases and J by 1 base, leaving 7 bases between them. CDR3 length: 14 amino acids. CDR3 amino acids: CASSLQGSNQPQHF. In DNA, the CDR3 is TGTGCCAGCAGTTTGCAGGGAAGCAATCAGCCCCAGCATTTT.

This clone has just a few counts. V is TRBV5-1 and J is TRBJ1-6; unclear D gene. This CDR3 contains 17 residues. Germline CDR1 is SGHRS and CDR2 is YFSETQ. Trimming took off 0 bases at V and 10 bases at J, with 20 bases between the two ends. The CDR3, as DNA: TGCGCCAGCAGCTTGGAGGCCTCTGGCAGGCCTGGATCACCCCTCCACTTT. Translating it yields CASSLEASGRPGSPLHF.

The V gene is TRBV20-1, the J gene TRBJ1-2; D unresolved. The V end lost 3 bases, the J end lost 1 base, and 15 bases lay between the germline ends. Germline CDR1 and CDR2: DFQATT and SNEGSKA (reference sequence). The CDR3 is 15 amino acids. CDR3: CSASSTRMNNYGYTF. CDR3 coding DNA: TGCAGTGCTAGTTCTACGCGCATGAATAACTATGGCTACACCTTC.

The chain uses TRBV18 and TRBJ1-5, with TRBD1 as a possible D gene (6 bases). CDR3 length equals 12 residues. Trimming cost V 8 bases and J 4 bases, with 9 bases left between them. The germline gives CDR1 KGHSH, CDR2 LQKENI. CDR3 protein: CASRTENQPQHF. The CDR3 DNA sequence: TGTGCCAGCCGGACAGAGAATCAGCCCCAGCATTTT.

The V call is TRBV5-1, the J call TRBJ1-3, with unresolved D. CDR1 and CDR2 from the germline V gene are SGHRS and YFSETQ. The CDR3 contains 13 residues. V was shortened by 10 bases and J by 0 bases, with 11 bases between the two germline ends. CDR3 nucleotides: TGCGCCCTTCTTCCGGTCTCTGGAAACACCATATATTTT. Protein product: CALLPVSGNTIYF.

The J gene is TRBJ2-5, the V gene TRBV29-1; TRBD2 matches 14 bases. The CDR3 totals 14 residues. V trimming: 5 bases; J trimming: 6 bases; junction bases outside the gene matches: 5. Germline values: CDR1 SQVTM, CDR2 ANQGSEA. The DNA of the CDR3 is TGCAGCGTTACGGGACTAGCGGGGGTGAAGACCCAGTACTTC. Protein sequence: CSVTGLAGVKTQYF.